The clone carrying this T cell receptor beta chain appeared many times. Its target is not known. TCRdb re-derived calls from the RT-PCR reads in MiXCR, one entry per CDR3 protein. The data hold under 850,000 distinct CDR3 sequences, with about 18% observed a single time. V was cut by 6 bases and J by 3 bases, with 9 bases left in between. The CDR3 has 12 amino acids. The record originates from a study of response to subunit inactivated influenza vaccine. Regarding the study as a whole: Each seasonal influenza vaccination recruits few new T cells, the authors suggested.

This TCR came from a man in his fifties who received an inactivated influenza vaccine. V and J are TRBV12-3 or TRBV12-4 and TRBJ2-7; the D is unclear. The sample here was PBMCs from blood, taken around 5 days after vaccination. DNA for the CDR3: TGTGCCAGCAGCTTGTACAGCTACGAGCAGTACTTC. As protein: CASSLYSYEQYF.